This T cell receptor beta chain comes out of a study of blood T cell repertoires in COVID-19 (TCRdb year 2020). Regarding the research as a whole: Collaborator samples came from the United States, Italy and Spain and covered acute and convalescent phases of COVID-19. The sample metadata nearly always contained a de-identified subject ID, COVID-19 status, age in years and sex. The samples were drawn from the first 160 participants of the ongoing ImmuneRACE study and from 1,200 or so subjects provided by 6 global collaborators. The repertoires were released in a freely available public database meant as a resource for research on the immune response to SARS-CoV-2. HLA class I and class II types, where available, came from metadata supplied by the sample provider rather than from assay-based typing. The material from the prospective study consisted of cDNA or gDNA derived from T cells, B-cell-depleted T cells, or PBMCs. The dataset comprised deeply sampled blood TCRbeta repertoires from subjects exposed to, actively infected with, or recovered from COVID-19.

General study outcomes and caveats: How much clinical and demographic metadata was included differed by source and by participant, and the metadata was provided uncurated.

The immunoSEQ Assay, a bias-controlled multiplex PCR, was used to amplify TCRbeta CDR3 regions from genomic DNA. Under the source paper's analysis protocol: The number of nucleated cells in each sample was estimated from the amplification of reference gene primers within the assay. To quantify the absolute abundance of each unique TCRbeta CDR3 rearrangement, sequence reads were collapsed and filtered. For each sample, productive Simpson clonality was calculated as the square root of Simpson's diversity index across productive rearrangements. This immuneACCESS table, as held by TCRdb, lists in-frame sequences with V and J called but not all clones. Of the missing ones, under half trace to an unresolved V gene in checked studies; the others have no known cause. The V and J calls and the clone size are those of that table, but D and trimming were determined from the DNA. The sample has tens of thousands of clones on record, under 90% of them singletons. Of the sample, 10% to 15% is held by the ten largest clones.

Details on this clone: This clone's antigen is unknown. Base quality data are lacking; no much larger clone is found one base away.

Whole blood was collected in K2EDTA tubes by collaborating institutions according to the institutions' own protocols. Collaborator samples were shipped for TCRbeta analysis as frozen whole blood, isolated PBMCs, or DNA extracted from either sample type. The germline V gene (reference sequence) sets CDR1 to LNHDA and CDR2 to SQIVND. V has 6 bases trimmed and J has 7 bases trimmed; junction bases matching no gene number 8. The cysteine opens and the phenylalanine closes a CDR3 of 14 amino acids. The kept DNA is CDR3 alone, 42 bases in frame from the first base. This receptor was taken from a human donor in a cohort sampled during active COVID-19. Here the chain combines TRBV19 and TRBJ1-2, and 10 bases in between align with TRBD1. The sample taken for sequencing was peripheral blood. The CDR3 protein is CASSLSDRGLGYTF. The nucleotide sequence reads as follows: TGTGCCAGTAGCTTAAGCGACAGGGGGCTTGGCTACACCTTC.